This is a list of T cell receptor beta chains from one sample in a study of blood T cell repertoires in COVID-19. Method: immunoSEQ multiplex PCR; TCRdb's copy keeps in-frame clones and lacks some. The top ten clones hold 10% of a sample with about 260,000 clones, around 90% of them seen once. Input material: peripheral blood. The origin of the receptors is a woman in her seventies with COVID-19, enrolled during active disease. The CDR3 runs from the conserved cysteine through the conserved F or W. A D gene is named only where the DNA matches it firmly. The size of a clone is reported for some rows only, either as once, few or many, or as a class for expanded clones.

clone size,V gene,D gene,J gene,CDR3 DNA,CDR3 protein
.,TRBV6-5,.,TRBJ1-2,TGTGCCAGCGCACGAGAGATACTTAGGGGTGGCTACACCTTC,CASAREILRGGYTF
.,TRBV11-1,TRBD1,TRBJ1-6,TGTGCCAGCAGCTCGCGAGGACAGGGGGCGTCACCCCTCCACTTT,CASSSRGQGASPLHF
few,TRBV9,TRBD1,TRBJ1-2,TGTGCCAGCAGCGTTACCTTACAGGGGGCGGTCGGCTACACCTTC,CASSVTLQGAVGYTF
.,TRBV5-6,TRBD2,TRBJ2-1,TGTGCCAGCAGCCAGGGACTAGCTGATTACAATGAGCAGTTCTTC,CASSQGLADYNEQFF
.,TRBV9,.,TRBJ2-7,TGTGCCAGCAGCGTAACCGGATCAATCACCCGAAGGGGAGAGCAGTACTTC,CASSVTGSITRRGEQYF
.,TRBV4-2,.,TRBJ1-3,TGTGCCAGCAGCCAAGATGTAGGCAGGGTTTCTGGAAACACCATATATTTT,CASSQDVGRVSGNTIYF
.,TRBV7-9,.,TRBJ1-1,TGTGCCAGCAGCACGATGGCAAGGAACACTGAAGCTTTCTTT,CASSTMARNTEAFF
.,TRBV28,.,TRBJ2-7,TGTGCCAGCAGGGGAGGGGGTGAAGGGGCCAACGAGCAGTACTTC,CASRGGGEGANEQYF
.,TRBV5-4,TRBD2,TRBJ2-1,TGTGCCAGCAGCTTGGATAGCCGGGAGGGGAATGAGCAGTTCTTC,CASSLDSREGNEQFF
.,TRBV28,TRBD1,TRBJ1-4,TGTGCCAGCAGTGGGCCAGGGACAGGGAATGAAAAACTGTTTTTT,CASSGPGTGNEKLFF
few,TRBV28,TRBD2,TRBJ2-1,TGTGCCAGCAGTTTATCGGGAATAGCGGGAACATACAATGAGCAGTTCTTC,CASSLSGIAGTYNEQFF
once,TRBV19,.,TRBJ2-2,TGTGCCAGTAGTATAGTCTCCGGGAGCACCGGGGAGCTGTTTTTT,CASSIVSGSTGELFF
.,TRBV11-3,.,TRBJ2-1,TGTGCCAGCAGCCCCCAGGCAGCGAGCGGCAATGAGCAGTTCTTC,CASSPQAASGNEQFF
.,TRBV7-3,TRBD1,TRBJ1-2,TGTGCCAGCAGCTCAAAAGGACAGGGCATGTATGGCTACACCTTC,CASSSKGQGMYGYTF
.,TRBV30,.,TRBJ2-1,TGTGCCTGGAGTTTCCTAGCAAATGAGCAGTTCTTC,CAWSFLANEQFF
once,TRBV10-3,TRBD1,TRBJ1-5,TGTGCCATCAGTACACAGGGGGCCGATCAGCCCCAGCATTTT,CAISTQGADQPQHF
.,TRBV11-3,TRBD1,TRBJ2-1,TGTGCCAGCAGCTTGACAGGGGAGTACAATGAGCAGTTCTTC,CASSLTGEYNEQFF
.,TRBV5-1,.,TRBJ1-6,TGCGCCAGCAGCTTGGGAACCAGTCAGTCACCCCTCCACTTT,CASSLGTSQSPLHF
.,TRBV6-5,TRBD1,TRBJ1-2,TGTGCCAGCAGAAACGAGGGGGCAGGTGGCTACACCTTC,CASRNEGAGGYTF
.,TRBV3-1/TRBV3-2,TRBD2,TRBJ2-1,TGTGCCAGCAGCCTAACACTGGGACTAGCTGGTGAGCAGTTCTTC,CASSLTLGLAGEQFF
.,TRBV6-5,.,TRBJ1-4,TGTGCCAGCAACCCGACTCGGTCAATTAATGAAAAACTGTTTTTT,CASNPTRSINEKLFF
.,TRBV6-6,TRBD1,TRBJ2-5,TGTGCCAGCACCGTAGGCCAGGGGGCGCAGGGCCAGTACTTC,CASTVGQGAQGQYF
.,TRBV29-1,TRBD1,TRBJ1-4,TGCAGCGGAATTACAGGGGACGAAAAACTGTTTTTT,CSGITGDEKLFF
.,TRBV6-5,TRBD2,TRBJ2-1,TGTGCCAGCAGGACCGGGACTAGCTTTTCGAATGAGCAGTTCTTC,CASRTGTSFSNEQFF
.,TRBV11-2,.,TRBJ1-1,TGTGCCAGCAGCCCCCAGGTGAACACTGAAGCTTTCTTT,CASSPQVNTEAFF
.,TRBV30,.,TRBJ1-5,TGTGCCTGGAGTGTAGGTTCTGTCGGTCGGGGGAGCAATCAGCCCCAGCATTTT,CAWSVGSVGRGSNQPQHF
.,TRBV7-3,.,TRBJ1-3,TGTGCCAGCAGCTTAGGGCCGGGGTTTGGAAACACCATATATTTT,CASSLGPGFGNTIYF
.,TRBV19,.,TRBJ2-2,TGTGCCAGTAGGGGCGGGACGGTTGGCGGGGAGCTGTTTTTT,CASRGGTVGGELFF
.,TRBV12-5,.,TRBJ2-5,TGTGCTAGTGGTTTCTCGGAAGAGACCCAGTACTTC,CASGFSEETQYF
.,TRBV5-1,.,TRBJ2-6,TGCGCCAGCAGCCTCGACGGACCAGGGGTCACCTCTGGGGCCAACGTCCTGACTTTC,CASSLDGPGVTSGANVLTF
.,TRBV11-2,TRBD1,TRBJ1-4,TGTGCCAGCAGCCCAACGGGACAGAGTAATGAAAAACTGTTTTTT,CASSPTGQSNEKLFF
.,TRBV18,.,TRBJ2-1,TGTGCCAGCTCACCGAGACAGAGCTCCTACAATGAGCAGTTCTTC,CASSPRQSSYNEQFF
.,TRBV9,TRBD2,TRBJ2-1,TGTGCCAGCAGCCCCGGGACTAGCCGTTACAATGAGCAGTTCTTC,CASSPGTSRYNEQFF
.,TRBV5-4,TRBD2,TRBJ2-1,TGTGCCAGCAGCTGGGGACTAGCGGGAGGTCTGGGTAATGAGCAGTTCTTC,CASSWGLAGGLGNEQFF
.,TRBV7-9,.,TRBJ2-7,TGTGCCAGCAGCCAACCGACAGATCCCCTCGAGCAGTACTTC,CASSQPTDPLEQYF